This T cell receptor (beta chain) was obtained from a study of regulatory T cells in long-lasting Graves disease. Remarks on this clonotype: A read error may be the cause here, since a much bigger clone is one base away.

The time point was: newly diagnosed GD, antithyroid drugs for less than 3 months. PBMC-extracted RNA yielded the TCR library. The V gene lost 2 bases and the J gene lost 8 bases, with 19 bases spanning the gap. The CDR3 runs 16 residues. Germline lookup yields CDR1 MNHEY and CDR2 SMNVEV (reference sequence). Arm-PCR of CDR3 regions and iRepertoire HTBI primers were the basis on which TCR beta libraries were built. TCRdb reanalysed the multiplex PCR reads using MiXCR and keeps one entry per CDR3 protein. The sample has under 500,000 distinct CDR3 sequences, about a sixth seen once. This same sample was also part of a study on T cells in Graves' hyperthyroidism and ophthalmopathy. That work contributes: Clinical symptoms, serum thyroxine and TRAb, thyroid ultrasound and orbital computed tomography together formed the diagnostic basis. A model of 13 V-J pairs discriminated ophthalmopathy from stable hyperthyroidism.

The sample was peripheral blood mononuclear cells (PBMCs), taken at new diagnosis, from a patient treated with antithyroid drugs. This chain uses TRBV27 with TRBJ2-1, with no clear D. This clonotype was obtained from a woman in her 30s with Graves disease. The DNA of the CDR3 is TGTGCCAGCAGTTTACTTGGTAGCCAGCTATCCGATGAGCAGTTCTTC. Residues: CASSLLGSQLSDEQFF.